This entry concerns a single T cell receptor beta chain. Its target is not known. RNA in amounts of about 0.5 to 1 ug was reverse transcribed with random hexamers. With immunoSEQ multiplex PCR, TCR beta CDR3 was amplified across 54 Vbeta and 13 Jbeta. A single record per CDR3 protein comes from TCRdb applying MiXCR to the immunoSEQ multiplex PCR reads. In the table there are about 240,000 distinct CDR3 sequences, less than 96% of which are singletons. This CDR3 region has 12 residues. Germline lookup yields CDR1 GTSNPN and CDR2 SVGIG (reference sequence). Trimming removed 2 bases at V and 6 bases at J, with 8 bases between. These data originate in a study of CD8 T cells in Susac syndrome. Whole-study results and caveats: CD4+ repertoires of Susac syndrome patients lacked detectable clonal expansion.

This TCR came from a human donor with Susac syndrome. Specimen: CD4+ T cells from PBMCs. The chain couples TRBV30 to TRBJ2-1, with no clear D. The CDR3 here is CAWSPLPNEQFF. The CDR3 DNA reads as TGTGCCTGGAGTCCCCTCCCCAATGAGCAGTTCTTC.